The 23 T cell receptor beta chains given below trace back to one sample, sequenced in a study of T cell repertoires in cytomegalovirus infection. Via MiXCR, TCRdb re-called the reads, giving one row per CDR3 protein. Of almost 550,000 distinct CDR3 sequences listed, more than 15% are singletons. Input material: CD8+ T cells from PBMCs. All receptors derive from a human donor in good health (CMV status not recorded). Some clones in this sample may be carry-over from other donors' samples.

This clonotype was detected many times. This chain joins TRBV7-2 and TRBJ1-2, with unresolved D. Germline loops: CDR1 SGHTA, CDR2 FQGNSA. V shed 2 bases and J shed 1 base, with 8 bases lying between them. The CDR3 sequence is 14 residues long. The CDR3: CASSLPVINYGYTF. In nucleotides, the CDR3 is TGTGCCAGCAGCTTACCGGTGATTAACTATGGCTACACCTTC.

This clonotype was seen a handful of times. The chain uses TRBV9 and TRBJ2-2; 9 bases map to TRBD1. This CDR3 spans 19 amino acids. Trimming cost V 3 bases and J 4 bases; bases outside gene matches: 16. Germline values: CDR1 SGDLS, CDR2 YYNGEE. The CDR3 nucleotides are TGTGCCAGCAGCGACCCCCGAGTGAAGGACAGGGGCCTCACCGGGGAGCTGTTTTTT. It translates to CASSDPRVKDRGLTGELFF.

This clonotype was seen ten or more times. The chain recombines TRBV27 with TRBJ1-1; 10 bases are a match to TRBD1. CDR1 is MNHEY and CDR2 is SMNVEV in the germline V gene (reference sequence). This CDR3 has 14 amino acids. After removal of 5 bases from V and 11 bases from J, the junction contained 11 bases not matched to a gene. CDR3 sequence (DNA): TGTGCCAGCAGTCCCAGACAGGGGGCATTTGAGGCTTTCTTT. It translates to CASSPRQGAFEAFF.

J is TRBJ2-3 and V is TRBV6-5; D call uncertain. The CDR3 is made up of 15 amino acids. Germline loops: CDR1 MNHEY, CDR2 SVGAGI. Trimming left V 2 bases short and J 6 bases short, with 15 bases between. In nucleotides, the CDR3 is TGTGCCAGCAGTTACGGAGTAGCTCCCGGGGATACGCAGTATTTT. It specifies CASSYGVAPGDTQYF.

The V and J genes are TRBV5-1 and TRBJ1-5, with D possibly matching TRBD1 (5 bases). The CDR3 is 13 amino acids. Germline V gene sequence: CDR1 SGHRS, CDR2 YFSETQ. V was shortened by 4 bases and J by 7 bases, with 12 bases between the two germline ends. The CDR3 DNA sequence: TGCGCCAGCAGCCAACGGGGGGGGCAGCCCCAGCATTTT. It encodes CASSQRGGQPQHF.

This clonotype was observed many times. The V gene is TRBV28, the J gene TRBJ2-5; D is uncertain. Trimming pared 3 bases from V and 4 bases from J, leaving 6 bases between. Per the germline V gene, CDR1 is MDHEN and CDR2 is SYDVKM. The CDR3 sequence is 12 residues long. Here the CDR3 DNA reads TGTGCCAGCAGTTTTGCCTCAGAGACCCAGTACTTC. Translated, it gives CASSFASETQYF.

V is TRBV19 and J is TRBJ1-4, with D maybe TRBD1 (5 bases). Germline lookup yields CDR1 LNHDA and CDR2 SQIVND (reference sequence). The CDR3 sequence is 12 residues long. Trimming left V 10 bases short and J 10 bases short, with 16 bases between. CDR3 amino acids: CATNNLRGKLFF. The CDR3 DNA follows: TGTGCCACCAACAACTTGAGGGGAAAACTGTTTTTT. The full variable domain, completed using reference TRBV19 and TRBJ1-4, is DGGITQSPKYLFRKEGQNVTLSCEQNLNHDAMYWYRQDPGQGLRLIYYSQIVNDFQKGDIAEGYSVSREKKESFPLTVTSAQKNPTAFYLCATNNLRGKLFFGSGTQLSVL.

Concerning this clonotype: Since a much larger clone is just one base distant, this may be a read error. The V gene is TRBV7-9, the J gene TRBJ2-7; D could derive from TRBD1 or TRBD2 (5 bases each). CDR1 is SEHNR and CDR2 is FQNEAQ in the germline V gene (reference sequence). V lost 5 bases and J lost 0, with 17 bases in between. The CDR3 runs to 16 residues. The CDR3 sequence is CASSPSRDGYSYEQYF. CDR3 nucleotides: TGTGCCAGCAGCCCTTCCCGGGACGGCTACTCCTACGAGCAGTACTTC.

As regards this clonotype: This may be a read error: a much more frequent sequence differs by one nucleotide. Without the conserved terminal phenylalanine or tryptophan, this CDR3 likely stems from a read error. The chain has TRBV7-9 and TRBJ2-5; D perhaps matches TRBD1 (5 bases). The V end was cut by 7 bases, the J end by 0 bases, with 6 bases between. Germline CDR1 and CDR2: SEHNR and FQNEAQ (reference sequence). The CDR3 sequence is 12 residues long. This chain's CDR3 is CASKDNQETQYL. For the CDR3, the DNA is TGTGCCAGCAAGGACAACCAAGAGACCCAGTACTTA.

The chain uses TRBV6-1 and TRBJ1-5, with D tentatively TRBD1 (5 bases). V lost 1 base to trimming and J lost 2 bases, with 12 bases between them. CDR1 and CDR2 (germline): MNHNS, SASEGT. CDR3 size: 16 residues. The CDR3: CASSEEGVLGNQPQHF. For the CDR3, the DNA is TGTGCCAGCAGTGAAGAAGGGGTTCTGGGCAATCAGCCCCAGCATTTT.

This clonotype was seen many times. V gene TRBV28 combines with J gene TRBJ2-5, with no clear D. The CDR3 consists of 13 residues. Trimming pared 7 bases from V and 5 bases from J, leaving 14 bases between. Germline V CDR1 and CDR2: MDHEN, SYDVKM. The CDR3 loop reads CASTVGVRETQYF. Written as DNA, the CDR3 is TGTGCCAGCACCGTAGGAGTGCGTGAGACCCAGTACTTC.

The rearrangement links TRBV20-1 to TRBJ2-7; D is uncertain. V was clipped by 1 base and J by 2 bases, with 15 bases between them. This CDR3 spans 15 amino acids. Looked up from germline, CDR1 is DFQATT and CDR2 is SNEGSKA (reference sequence). CDR3 bases: TGCAGTGCTAGAGGTTGGGCGGATTCGACCTACGAGCAGTACTTC. It encodes CSARGWADSTYEQYF.

This clonotype was seen repeatedly, ten times or more. V is TRBV7-9 and J is TRBJ2-7; no definite D call. This CDR3 contains 14 residues. The V end lost 4 bases, the J end lost 11 bases, and 21 bases lay between the germline ends. Looked up from germline, CDR1 is SEHNR and CDR2 is FQNEAQ (reference sequence). CDR3 loop: CASSSPDTATSKYF. CDR3 DNA: TGTGCCAGCAGCTCCCCGGATACAGCTACGAGCAAGTACTTC.

This clonotype was observed a handful of times. The V gene is TRBV4-1, the J gene TRBJ1-1, with a possible D match to TRBD1 (5 bases). Germline V CDR1 and CDR2: MGHRA, YSYEKL. This CDR3 is 13 amino acids long. Trimming removed 8 bases at V and 4 bases at J, with 14 bases between. The DNA for the CDR3 is TGCGCCAGCGTCCGGGCGGGGGGCACTGAAGCTTTCTTT. This codes for CASVRAGGTEAFF.

This clonotype was seen repeatedly, ten times or more. V gene TRBV7-8 combines with J gene TRBJ1-1, with D perhaps TRBD1 (5 bases). The CDR3 runs to 14 residues. CDR1 SGHVS and CDR2 FQNEAQ come from the germline V gene. The V end was cut by 4 bases, the J end by 2 bases, with 11 bases between. The CDR3 loop reads CASSSKRDNTEAFF. The CDR3 region has the DNA TGTGCCAGCAGCTCTAAGAGGGACAACACTGAAGCTTTCTTT.

This chain links TRBV5-1 with TRBJ1-1; maybe TRBD1 (5 bases). CDR1 is SGHRS, CDR2 YFSETQ, per germline. This CDR3 has 15 amino acids. V was shortened by 4 bases and J by 4 bases, with 17 bases between the two germline ends. CDR3 sequence: CASSGGPKGGTEAFF. The CDR3 DNA is TGCGCCAGCAGCGGGGGACCCAAAGGCGGCACTGAAGCTTTCTTT.

This clonotype was recorded at least ten times. This chain joins TRBV20-1 and TRBJ1-4; 7 positions match TRBD1. V lost 3 bases to trimming and J lost 0 bases; unmatched junction nucleotides: 4. Germline loops: CDR1 DFQATT, CDR2 SNEGSKA (reference sequence). CDR3 size: 15 residues. The CDR3, as DNA: TGCAGTGCTAGGCCAGACAGGGCAACTAATGAAAAACTGTTTTTT. Translated, it gives CSARPDRATNEKLFF.

The rearrangement links TRBV24-1 to TRBJ2-3, with 11 bases identical to TRBD2. Germline CDR1 is KGHDR and CDR2 is SFDVKD. Unmatched junction bases numbered 5, after V lost 2 bases and J lost 2 bases. This CDR3 has 17 residues. CDR3 loop: CATSDSTSGGLTDTQYF. The CDR3 nucleotides are TGTGCCACCAGTGATTCTACTAGCGGGGGACTCACAGATACGCAGTATTTT.

The V and J genes are TRBV29-1 and TRBJ2-2, with D perhaps matching TRBD2 (6 bases). Trimming took off 7 bases at V and 4 bases at J, with 13 bases between the two ends. Germline loops: CDR1 SQVTM, CDR2 ANQGSEA. The CDR3 sequence is 13 residues long. CDR3 residues: CSASQGGTGELFF. As DNA, the CDR3 is TGCAGCGCCTCTCAGGGAGGCACCGGGGAGCTGTTTTTT.

This clonotype has just a few counts. The chain combines TRBV7-9 with TRBJ1-1; 7 nucleotides agree with TRBD1. This CDR3 has 16 residues. With 3 bases clipped from V and 0 bases from J, the junction kept 7 bases outside the gene matches. Germline CDR1 reads SEHNR; CDR2 reads FQNEAQ (reference sequence). Here the CDR3 reads CASSFRQGSLNTEAFF. The CDR3 DNA sequence: TGTGCCAGCAGCTTCAGACAGGGATCCTTGAACACTGAAGCTTTCTTT.

The CDR3 coding sequence is TGTGCCAGCAGCTTCCAGGGAGCAGCTGAGGAGACCCAGTACTTC. Translated: CASSFQGAAEETQYF. V is TRBV5-4 and J is TRBJ2-5; D is possibly TRBD1 or TRBD2 (5 bases each). Germline CDR1 SGHNT, CDR2 YYREEE (reference sequence). The CDR3 consists of 15 residues. The ends were cut back, 2 bases at V and 5 bases at J, with 16 bases in the middle.

Concerning this clonotype itself: A much larger clone lies one base from this, so it may be a read error. The J gene is TRBJ2-1, the V gene TRBV6-6; possibly TRBD2 for D (5 bases). Germline V gene lookup returns CDR1 MNHNY and CDR2 SVGAGI (reference sequence). The germline V and J ends were trimmed by 0 bases and 11 bases, with 11 bases remaining between them. There are 13 residues in the CDR3. Here the CDR3 DNA reads TGTGCCAGCAGTTACTCGGACGGGAATAAGCAGTTCTTC. Protein sequence: CASSYSDGNKQFF.

This clonotype was counted many times. The chain links TRBV6-1 to TRBJ2-7, with D possibly being TRBD2 (5 bases). Between the trimmed V and J ends, which lost 3 bases and 1 base, there was a span of 13 bases. CDR3 length equals 15 residues. Germline CDR1 reads MNHNS; CDR2 reads SASEGT. As DNA, the CDR3 is TGTGCCAGCAGTGACACCCCGGGGAGATCCTACGAGCAGTACTTC. Amino acids: CASSDTPGRSYEQYF.